This T cell receptor (beta chain) stems from a study of blood T cell repertoires in COVID-19. Overall study: The United States, Italy and Spain provided the acute and convalescent COVID-19 samples. PBMCs, B-cell-depleted T cells, or T cells were the source of the cDNA or gDNA that made up the material.

Methods used by the authors: Reference gene primer amplification yielded estimated nucleated cell counts. Libraries were prepared by immunoSEQ multiplex PCR; TCRdb keeps only in-frame clonotypes and omits some of them. V and J calls and clone size follow that table, whereas D and trimming were derived from the DNA. Here the sample spans some 150,000 clones, roughly 89% being singletons. Looked up from germline, CDR1 is MDHEN and CDR2 is SYDVKM. The CDR3 is 15 amino acids. The J segment lost 3 bases and the V segment lost 4 bases, leaving 8 bases of the junction unmatched. The chain is built from TRBV28 and TRBJ1-2; TRBD1 matches at 7 bases. The sequence came from a human donor in a cohort sampled during active COVID-19. Sequenced material: peripheral blood. The CDR3 reads CASSSMTGTDYGYTF. DNA of the CDR3: TGTGCCAGCAGTTCAATGACAGGGACGGACTATGGCTACACCTTC.